This T cell receptor (beta chain) came from a study of blood T cells in healthy people across ages. Isolated PBMCs totaled at least 7 million in each sample. The extraction recovered at least 5.5 micrograms of total RNA per sample. A sample-barcoded 5' primer and a J-beta primer mix were used in a second PCR of about 7 to 12 cycles. TCRdb re-called the 5' RACE reads with MiXCR, one entry per CDR3 protein. The table records roughly 680,000 distinct CDR3 sequences, about 52% of them present only once. Study-wide results and limits: It was held that diversity estimates obtained from one million T cells represented underestimates. PBMCs were not sorted, which prevented a conclusive comparison of naive versus antigen-experienced cells.

Comment on this clonotype: As yet, its antigen is unknown.

The TCR sequence derives from a woman aged 60-70 years in good health. The sample taken for sequencing was blood.

The CDR3 reads CASSPVGGISYNEQFF. DNA of the CDR3: TGTGCCAGCAGCCCGGTTGGCGGGATTTCCTACAATGAGCAGTTCTTC. The chain employs TRBV9 and TRBJ2-1; D may be TRBD2 (6 bases). In germline, CDR1 is SGDLS, CDR2 YYNGEE. The CDR3 is 16 amino acids. Trimming took off 4 bases at V and 1 base at J, with 15 bases between the two ends.